This T cell receptor beta chain was captured in a study of siplizumab effects on memory and regulatory T cells. Measured with immunoSEQ multiplex PCR; TCRdb has only the in-frame clones, and not every one. This repertoire shows about 66,000 clones, about 96% found once; its top ten account for 0.08% to 0.1%. V lost 3 bases to trimming and J lost 0 bases, with 11 bases between them. The CDR3 is made up of 15 amino acids. Germline loops: CDR1 SNHLY, CDR2 FYNNEI. The sequenced sample was naive CD8+ T cells sorted from blood. The rearrangement links TRBV2 to TRBJ1-1; D unresolved. The sequence came from a human donor in good health. CDR3 DNA: TGTGCCAGCAGTGATTATGGCATTATGAACACTGAAGCTTTCTTT. Amino acid sequence: CASSDYGIMNTEAFF.